This record concerns one T cell receptor beta chain sequence. Researchers took RNA transcripts and amplified the TCR beta CDR3 regions from them. The TCR CDR3 first-round RT-PCR relied on the HTBI primer set. Each CDR3 protein gets one entry after TCRdb re-called the multiplex PCR reads with MiXCR. Altogether 250,000 to 300,000 distinct CDR3 sequences are present, approximately 14% being singletons, with the ten largest covering 13%. These data come from a study of T cells in Graves' hyperthyroidism and ophthalmopathy. This CDR3 spans 12 amino acids. Germline values: CDR1 MNHEY, CDR2 SMNVEV (reference sequence). Trimming took 5 bases from V and 7 from J, leaving 9 bases between them. Each diagnosis was grounded in clinical symptoms, serum thyroxine and TRAb, thyroid ultrasound, and orbital computed tomography.

The sequencing sample was made of blood. The rearrangement links TRBV27 to TRBJ2-1, with D unclear. The origin of this receptor is a woman aged 35 to 49 with Graves' hyperthyroidism that later progressed to Graves' ophthalmopathy. CDR3 protein: CASSTSRNEQFF. DNA of the CDR3: TGTGCCAGCAGTACCAGTAGAAATGAGCAGTTCTTC.